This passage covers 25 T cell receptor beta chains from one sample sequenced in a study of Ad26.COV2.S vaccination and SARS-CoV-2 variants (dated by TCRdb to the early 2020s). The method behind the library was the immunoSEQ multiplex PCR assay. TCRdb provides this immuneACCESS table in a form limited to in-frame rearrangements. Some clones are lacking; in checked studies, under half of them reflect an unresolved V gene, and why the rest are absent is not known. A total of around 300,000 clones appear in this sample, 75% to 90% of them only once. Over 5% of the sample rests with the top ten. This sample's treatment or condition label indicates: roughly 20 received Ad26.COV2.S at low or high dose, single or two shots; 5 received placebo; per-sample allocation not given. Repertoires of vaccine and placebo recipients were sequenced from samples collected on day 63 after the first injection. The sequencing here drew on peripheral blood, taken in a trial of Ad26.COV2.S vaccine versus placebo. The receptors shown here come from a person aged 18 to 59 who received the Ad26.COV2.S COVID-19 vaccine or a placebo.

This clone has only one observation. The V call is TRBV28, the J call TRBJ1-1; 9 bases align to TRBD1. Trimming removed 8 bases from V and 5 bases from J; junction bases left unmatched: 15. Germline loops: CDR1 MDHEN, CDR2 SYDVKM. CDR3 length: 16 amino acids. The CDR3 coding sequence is TGTGCCAGCGGTAGGGACAGGGCGAAGGTCGGGACTGAAGCTTTCTTT. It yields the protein CASGRDRAKVGTEAFF.

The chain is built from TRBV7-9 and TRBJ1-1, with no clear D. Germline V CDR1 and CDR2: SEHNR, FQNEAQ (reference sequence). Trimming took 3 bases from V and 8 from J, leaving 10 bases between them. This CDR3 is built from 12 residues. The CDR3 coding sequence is TGTGCCAGCAGCTTGACCGCTTTAGAAGCTTTCTTT. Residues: CASSLTALEAFF.

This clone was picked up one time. CDR3 amino acids: CASSLLRGVSGYTF. The CDR3 bases are TGTGCCAGCAGCCTACTCCGAGGGGTATCTGGCTACACCTTC. V usage is TRBV14 and J usage is TRBJ1-2; tentatively, D is TRBD1 (5 bases). V shed 4 bases and J shed 7 bases, with 16 bases lying between them. The CDR3 totals 14 residues. Germline CDR1 and CDR2: SGHDN and FVKESK. The whole variable domain, filled in from reference TRBV14 and TRBJ1-2, reads EAGVTQFPSHSVIEKGQTVTLRCDPISGHDNLYWYRRVMGKEIKFLLHFVKESKQDESGMPNNRFLAERTGGTYSTLKVQPAELEDSGVYFCASSLLRGVSGYTFGSGTRLTVV.

The CDR3 spells CASVDRDRGAGNEQFF. DNA for the CDR3: TGTGCCAGCGTAGACCGGGACAGGGGTGCTGGCAATGAGCAGTTCTTC. The chain combines TRBV27 with TRBJ2-1; TRBD1 matches at 10 bases. This CDR3 has 16 residues. Germline CDR1 MNHEY, CDR2 SMNVEV (reference sequence). The V and J ends lost 8 bases and 6 bases, in that order; junction bases with no gene match: 13.

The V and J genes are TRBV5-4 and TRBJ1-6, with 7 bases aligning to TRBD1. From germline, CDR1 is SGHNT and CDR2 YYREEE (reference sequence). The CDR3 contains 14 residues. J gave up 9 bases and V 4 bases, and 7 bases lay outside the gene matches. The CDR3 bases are TGTGCCAGCAGCCTAGACAGGGTGGGTTCACCCCTCCACTTT. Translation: CASSLDRVGSPLHF.

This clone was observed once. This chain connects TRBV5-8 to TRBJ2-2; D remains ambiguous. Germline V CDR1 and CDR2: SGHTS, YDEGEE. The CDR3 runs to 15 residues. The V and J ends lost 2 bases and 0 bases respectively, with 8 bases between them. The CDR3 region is CASSLHGANTGELFF. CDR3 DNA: TGTGCCAGCAGCTTACACGGCGCGAACACCGGGGAGCTGTTTTTT. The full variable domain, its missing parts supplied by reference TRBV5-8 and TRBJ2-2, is EAGVTQSPTHLIKTRGQQATLRCSPISGHTSVYWYQQALGLGLQFLLWYDEGEERNRGNFPPRFSGRQFPNYSSELNVNALELEDSALYLCASSLHGANTGELFFGEGSRLTVL.

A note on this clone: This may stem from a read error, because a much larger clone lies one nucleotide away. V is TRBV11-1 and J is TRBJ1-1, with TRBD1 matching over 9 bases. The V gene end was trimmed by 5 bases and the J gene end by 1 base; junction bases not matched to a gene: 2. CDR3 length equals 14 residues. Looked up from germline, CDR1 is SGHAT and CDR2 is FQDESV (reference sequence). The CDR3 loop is CASSPGQGNTEAFF. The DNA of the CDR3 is TGTGCCAGCAGCCCGGGACAGGGGAACACTGAAGCTTTCTTT.

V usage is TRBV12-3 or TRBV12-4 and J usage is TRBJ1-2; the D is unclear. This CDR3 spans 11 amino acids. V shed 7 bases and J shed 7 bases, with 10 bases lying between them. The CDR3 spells CASTLGPGYTF. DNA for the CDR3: TGTGCCAGCACCCTGGGCCCTGGCTACACCTTC.

The CDR3: CASFSPSGKNIQYF. CDR3 sequence (DNA): TGTGCCAGTTTCTCCCCAAGCGGGAAAAACATTCAGTACTTC. The gene calls are TRBV28 and TRBJ2-4; D perhaps matches TRBD2 (6 bases). CDR1 MDHEN and CDR2 SYDVKM come from the germline V gene. This CDR3 comprises 14 residues. The V and J ends lost 9 bases and 4 bases respectively, with 16 bases between them.

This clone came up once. CDR3 bases: TGTGCCAGCAGCTCTATACAGGCTACCATAGCGAACACCGGGGAGCTGTTTTTT. Its protein product is CASSSIQATIANTGELFF. The rearrangement uses TRBV5-4 and TRBJ2-2, with D possibly matching TRBD1 (5 bases). The CDR3 is 18 residues long. Germline values: CDR1 SGHNT, CDR2 YYREEE (reference sequence). The V end was cut by 3 bases, the J end by 0 bases, with 18 bases between.

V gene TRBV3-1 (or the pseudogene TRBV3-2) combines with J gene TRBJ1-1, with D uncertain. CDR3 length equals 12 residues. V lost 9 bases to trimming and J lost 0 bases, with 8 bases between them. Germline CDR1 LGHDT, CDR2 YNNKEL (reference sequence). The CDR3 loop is CASGIMNTEAFF. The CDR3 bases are TGTGCCAGTGGGATCATGAACACTGAAGCTTTCTTT.

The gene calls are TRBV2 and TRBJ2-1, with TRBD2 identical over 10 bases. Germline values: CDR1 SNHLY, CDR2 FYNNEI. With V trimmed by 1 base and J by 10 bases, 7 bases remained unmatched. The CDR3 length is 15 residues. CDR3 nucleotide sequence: TGTGCCAGCAGTGAAGACGTAGCGGGGGGTTGGGAGCAGTTCTTC. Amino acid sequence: CASSEDVAGGWEQFF.

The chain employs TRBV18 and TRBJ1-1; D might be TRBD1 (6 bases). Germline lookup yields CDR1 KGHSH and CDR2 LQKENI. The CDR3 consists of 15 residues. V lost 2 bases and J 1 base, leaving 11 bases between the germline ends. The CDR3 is CASSPISGENTEAFF. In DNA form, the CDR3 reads TGTGCCAGCTCACCAATTTCAGGGGAGAACACTGAAGCTTTCTTT.

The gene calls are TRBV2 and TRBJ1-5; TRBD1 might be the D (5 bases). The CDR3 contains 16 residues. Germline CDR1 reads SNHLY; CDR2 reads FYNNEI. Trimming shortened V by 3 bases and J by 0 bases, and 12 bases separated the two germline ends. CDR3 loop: CASSDLGANSNQPQHF. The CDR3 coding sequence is TGTGCCAGCAGTGATCTCGGGGCCAATAGCAATCAGCCCCAGCATTTT. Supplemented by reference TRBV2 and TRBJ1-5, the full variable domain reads EPEVTQTPSHQVTQMGQEVILRCVPISNHLYFYWYRQILGQKVEFLVSFYNNEISEKSEIFDDQFSVERPDGSNFTLKIRSTKLEDSAMYFCASSDLGANSNQPQHFGDGTRLSIL.

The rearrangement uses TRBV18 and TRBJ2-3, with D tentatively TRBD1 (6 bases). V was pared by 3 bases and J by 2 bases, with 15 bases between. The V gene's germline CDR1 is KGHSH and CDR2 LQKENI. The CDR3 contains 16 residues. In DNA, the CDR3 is TGTGCCAGCTCACCTGGTGAGACAGGCAACACAGATACGCAGTATTTT. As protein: CASSPGETGNTDTQYF.

The CDR3 nucleotides read TGTGCCATCAGTGTCGGTCAGGGTGGTTTCTACACCTTC. Its protein is CAISVGQGGFYTF. This chain joins TRBV10-3 and TRBJ1-2, with D perhaps TRBD1 (5 bases). This CDR3 spans 13 amino acids. CDR1 and CDR2 (germline): ENHRY, SYGVKD. V was shortened by 4 bases and J by 10 bases, with 16 bases between the two germline ends.

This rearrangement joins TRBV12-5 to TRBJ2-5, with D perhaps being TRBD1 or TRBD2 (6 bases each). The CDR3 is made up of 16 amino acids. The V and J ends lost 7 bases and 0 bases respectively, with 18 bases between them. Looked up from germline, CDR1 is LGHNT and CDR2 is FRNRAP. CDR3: CASVLRGTQYQETQYF. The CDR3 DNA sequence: TGTGCTAGTGTCCTTCGCGGGACACAGTACCAAGAGACCCAGTACTTC.

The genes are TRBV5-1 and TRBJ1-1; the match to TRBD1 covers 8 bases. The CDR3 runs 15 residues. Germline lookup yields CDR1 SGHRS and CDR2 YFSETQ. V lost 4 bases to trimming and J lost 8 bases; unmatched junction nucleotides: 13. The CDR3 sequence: CASSRPSHRGREAFF. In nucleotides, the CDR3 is TGCGCCAGCAGCCGACCTAGCCACAGGGGGAGGGAAGCTTTCTTT.

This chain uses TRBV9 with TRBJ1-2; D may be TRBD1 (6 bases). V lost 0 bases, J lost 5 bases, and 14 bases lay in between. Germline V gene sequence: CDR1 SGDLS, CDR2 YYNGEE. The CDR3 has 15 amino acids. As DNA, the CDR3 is TGTGCCAGCAGCGTAGCGTCCTCCGACAGGTATGGCTACACCTTC. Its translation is CASSVASSDRYGYTF.

The CDR3 DNA sequence: TGTGCCAGCAGGCTAGACAGGGGCTATGGCTACACCTTC. As protein: CASRLDRGYGYTF. The V and J genes are TRBV2 and TRBJ1-2, with 8 bases that match TRBD1. V dropped 6 bases and J dropped 4; count of bases not matched to a gene: 4. CDR1 SNHLY and CDR2 FYNNEI come from the germline V gene. The CDR3 is 13 residues long.

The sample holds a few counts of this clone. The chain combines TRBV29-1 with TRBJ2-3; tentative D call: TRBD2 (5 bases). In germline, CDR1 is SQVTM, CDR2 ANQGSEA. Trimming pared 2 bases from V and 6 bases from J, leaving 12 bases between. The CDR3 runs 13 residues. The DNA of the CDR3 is TGCAGCGTTGAAATAACCGGGATGGATACGCAGTATTTT. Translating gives CSVEITGMDTQYF.

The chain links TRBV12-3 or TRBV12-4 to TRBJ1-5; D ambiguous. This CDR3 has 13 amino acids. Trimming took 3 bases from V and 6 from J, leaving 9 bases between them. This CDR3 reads CASSLLGSQPQHF. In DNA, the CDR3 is TGTGCCAGCAGTTTGTTGGGTTCTCAGCCCCAGCATTTT.

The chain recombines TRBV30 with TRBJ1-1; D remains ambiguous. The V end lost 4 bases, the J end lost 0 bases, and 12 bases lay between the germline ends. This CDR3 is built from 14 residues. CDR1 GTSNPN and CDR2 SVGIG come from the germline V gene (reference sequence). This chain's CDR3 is CAWIRVFMNTEAFF. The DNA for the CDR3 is TGTGCCTGGATTCGGGTGTTCATGAACACTGAAGCTTTCTTT.

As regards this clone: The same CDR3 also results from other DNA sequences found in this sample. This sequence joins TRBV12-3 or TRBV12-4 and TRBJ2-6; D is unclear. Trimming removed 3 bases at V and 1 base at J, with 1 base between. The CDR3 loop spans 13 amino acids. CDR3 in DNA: TGTGCCAGCAGTTTTTCTGGGGCCAACGTCCTGACTTTC. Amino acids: CASSFSGANVLTF.

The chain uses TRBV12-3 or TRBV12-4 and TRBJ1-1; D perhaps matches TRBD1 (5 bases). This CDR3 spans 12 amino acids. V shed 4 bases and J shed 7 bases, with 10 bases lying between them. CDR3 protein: CASSSGRLEAFF. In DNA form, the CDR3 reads TGTGCCAGCAGTTCGGGACGGCTTGAAGCTTTCTTT.